Listed here are 10 T cell receptor beta chains from one sample, sequenced in a study of T cells in Graves' hyperthyroidism and ophthalmopathy. RNA transcripts served as the template for amplifying TCR beta CDR3 regions. Primed by the HTBI set, a first-round RT-PCR was run on the TCR CDR3. TCRdb itself ran the multiplex PCR reads through MiXCR, one entry per CDR3 protein. The profile shows about 550,000 distinct CDR3 sequences, 20% to 25% of them singletons. Sequencing was carried out using blood. The source is a young man with Graves' hyperthyroidism.

This clonotype has more than one count but fewer than ten. This chain links TRBV5-1 with TRBJ2-7; D not resolved. V was pared by 5 bases and J by 2 bases, with 11 bases between. Germline-derived CDR1 and CDR2 are SGHRS and YFSETQ. The CDR3 consists of 13 residues. CDR3 sequence reads: CASSSRYTYEQYF. CDR3 coding DNA: TGCGCCAGCAGTAGTAGATACACCTACGAGCAGTACTTC.

At least ten counts were recorded for this clonotype. The chain is built from TRBV2 and TRBJ1-2, with 9 bases identical to TRBD1. The junction had 5 bases not matched to a gene; V was cut back by 8 bases and J by 4 bases. The germline V gene has CDR1 SNHLY and CDR2 FYNNEI. The CDR3 length is 13 residues. In nucleotides, the CDR3 is TGTGCCAGCCTGGGACAGGGTAGCTATGGCTACACCTTC. This sequence encodes CASLGQGSYGYTF.

This chain uses TRBV7-2 with TRBJ1-2; D uncertain. CDR1 is SGHTA and CDR2 is FQGNSA in the germline V gene. CDR3 size: 14 residues. Trimming took 1 base from V and 6 from J, leaving 12 bases between them. The CDR3 spells CASSLERGSDGYTF. The CDR3 coding sequence is TGTGCCAGCAGCTTAGAGCGGGGTAGTGATGGCTACACCTTC.

This sequence joins TRBV6-5 and TRBJ2-6; D uncertain. Germline assignment: CDR1 MNHEY and CDR2 SVGAGI. V lost 0 bases and J 2 bases, leaving 8 bases between the germline ends. The CDR3 runs 16 residues. The CDR3 spells CASSYSWVAGANVLTF. CDR3 bases: TGTGCCAGCAGTTACTCGTGGGTAGCTGGGGCCAACGTCCTGACTTTC.

Only a few counts were recorded for this clonotype. V usage is TRBV6-5 and J usage is TRBJ1-1; weak D call: TRBD1 (6 bases). V was pared by 2 bases and J by 0 bases, with 10 bases between. Germline V gene data show CDR1 as MNHEY and CDR2 as SVGAGI. This CDR3 has 15 amino acids. This chain's CDR3 is CASSYNTGMNTEAFF. The CDR3 DNA reads TGTGCCAGCAGTTACAATACAGGGATGAACACTGAAGCTTTCTTT.

This clonotype was found a few times. The rearrangement links TRBV9 to TRBJ2-2; tentative D call: TRBD1 (6 bases). The CDR3 spans 16 residues. Germline V CDR1 and CDR2: SGDLS, YYNGEE. The V and J ends lost 4 bases and 0 bases respectively, with 13 bases between them. As DNA, the CDR3 is TGTGCCAGCAGCTACAGCCGGGACACGAACACCGGGGAGCTGTTTTTT. Translating gives CASSYSRDTNTGELFF.

About this clonotype: A much larger clone lies a single base off, so this may be a read error. The chain has TRBV3-1 and TRBJ1-5; 8 bases fit TRBD1. CDR1 is LGHDT, CDR2 YNNKEL, per germline (reference sequence). The CDR3 consists of 14 residues. DNA for the CDR3: TGTGTCAGCAGCCAAGGGACAGGACATCAGCCCCAGCATTTT. Protein: CVSSQGTGHQPQHF.

This clonotype was recorded many times. The chain uses TRBV12-3 or TRBV12-4 and TRBJ2-2; TRBD2 aligns across 8 bases. The CDR3 has 17 residues. Trimming removed 2 bases from V and 4 bases from J; junction bases left unmatched: 9. CDR3 sequence: CASSLRGGGGSTGELFF. The DNA for the CDR3 is TGTGCCAGCAGTTTACGGGGGGGTGGGGGATCCACCGGGGAGCTGTTTTTT.

The V gene is TRBV28, the J gene TRBJ2-7; D possibly uses TRBD1 or TRBD2 (5 bases each). The germline V and J ends were trimmed by 5 bases and 3 bases, with 14 bases remaining between them. CDR3 length equals 14 residues. Germline loops: CDR1 MDHEN, CDR2 SYDVKM. CDR3 sequence reads: CASSKLAGFYEQYF. In nucleotides, the CDR3 is TGTGCCAGCAGTAAGCTAGCAGGGTTCTACGAGCAGTACTTC.

In its sample, this clonotype was seen once. CDR3 in amino acids: CASSLPSGSGQTRYEQYF. CDR3 in DNA: TGTGCCAGCAGTTTGCCCTCCGGATCGGGACAGACCCGCTACGAGCAGTACTTC. This chain connects TRBV28 to TRBJ2-7; 7 bases are a match to TRBD1. J gave up 3 bases and V 3 bases, and 17 bases lay outside the gene matches. The CDR3 has 18 amino acids. The germline gives CDR1 MDHEN, CDR2 SYDVKM. Using reference TRBV28 and TRBJ2-7 for the parts outside the CDR3, the full variable domain is DVKVTQSSRYLVKRTGEKVFLECVQDMDHENMFWYRQDPGLGLRLIYFSYDVKMKEKGDIPEGYSVSREKKERFSLILESASTNQTSMYLCASSLPSGSGQTRYEQYFGPGTRLTVT.